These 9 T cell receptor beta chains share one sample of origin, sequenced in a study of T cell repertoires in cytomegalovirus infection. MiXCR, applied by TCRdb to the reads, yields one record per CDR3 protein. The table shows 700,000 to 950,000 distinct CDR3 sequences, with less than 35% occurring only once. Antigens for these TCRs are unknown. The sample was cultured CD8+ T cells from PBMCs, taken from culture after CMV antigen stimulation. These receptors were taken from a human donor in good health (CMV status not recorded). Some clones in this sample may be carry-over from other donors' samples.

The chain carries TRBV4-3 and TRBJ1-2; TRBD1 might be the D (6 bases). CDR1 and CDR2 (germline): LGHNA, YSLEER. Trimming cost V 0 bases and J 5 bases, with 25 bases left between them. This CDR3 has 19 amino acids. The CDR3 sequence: CASSQERQDLFRPTYGYTF. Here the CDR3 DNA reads TGCGCCAGCAGCCAAGAGAGACAGGACCTCTTCCGCCCAACGTATGGCTACACCTTC.

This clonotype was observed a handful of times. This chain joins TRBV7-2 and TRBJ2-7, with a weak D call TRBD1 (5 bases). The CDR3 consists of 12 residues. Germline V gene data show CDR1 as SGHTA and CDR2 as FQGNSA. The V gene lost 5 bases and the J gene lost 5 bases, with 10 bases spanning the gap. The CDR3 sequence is CASSVRVHEQYF. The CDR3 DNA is TGTGCCAGCAGCGTCAGGGTCCACGAGCAGTACTTC.

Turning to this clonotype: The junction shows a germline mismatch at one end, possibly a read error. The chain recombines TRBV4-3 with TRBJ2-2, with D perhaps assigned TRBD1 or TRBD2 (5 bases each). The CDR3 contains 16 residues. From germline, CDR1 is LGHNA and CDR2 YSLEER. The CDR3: CANSQGWETNTGELFF. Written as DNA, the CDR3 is TGCGCCAACAGCCAGGGATGGGAGACGAACACCGGGGAGCTGTTTTTT.

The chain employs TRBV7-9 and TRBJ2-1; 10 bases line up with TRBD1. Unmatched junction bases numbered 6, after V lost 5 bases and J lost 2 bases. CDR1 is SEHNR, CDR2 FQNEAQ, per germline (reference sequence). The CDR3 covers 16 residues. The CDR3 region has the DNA TGTGCCAGCAGCCCAACGACAGGGGGCGCCTACAATGAGCAGTTCTTC. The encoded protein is CASSPTTGGAYNEQFF.

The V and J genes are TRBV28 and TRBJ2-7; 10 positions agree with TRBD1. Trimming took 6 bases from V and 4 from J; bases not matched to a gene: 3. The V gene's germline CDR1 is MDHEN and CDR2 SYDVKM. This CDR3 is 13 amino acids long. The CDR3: CASRDRGDYEQYV. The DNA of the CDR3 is TGTGCCAGCAGGGACAGGGGGGATTACGAGCAGTACGTC.

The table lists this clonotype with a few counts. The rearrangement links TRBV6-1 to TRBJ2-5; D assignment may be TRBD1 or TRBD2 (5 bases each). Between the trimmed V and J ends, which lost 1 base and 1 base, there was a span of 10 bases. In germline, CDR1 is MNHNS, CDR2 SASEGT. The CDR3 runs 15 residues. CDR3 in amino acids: CASSEGGALQETQYF. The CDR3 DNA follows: TGTGCCAGCAGTGAAGGAGGGGCCCTCCAAGAGACCCAGTACTTC.

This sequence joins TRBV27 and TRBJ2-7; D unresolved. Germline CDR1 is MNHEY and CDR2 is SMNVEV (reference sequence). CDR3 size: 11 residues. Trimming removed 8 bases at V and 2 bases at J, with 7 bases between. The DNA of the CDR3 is TGTGCCAGCTTTGGGCCCTACGAGCAGTACTTC. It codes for CASFGPYEQYF.

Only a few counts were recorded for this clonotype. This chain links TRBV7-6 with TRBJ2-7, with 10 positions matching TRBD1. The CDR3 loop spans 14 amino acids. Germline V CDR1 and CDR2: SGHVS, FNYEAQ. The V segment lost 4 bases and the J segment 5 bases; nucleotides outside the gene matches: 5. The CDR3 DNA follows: TGTGCCAGCAGCTCCGGACAGGGGGGCCACGAGCAGTACGTC. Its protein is CASSSGQGGHEQYV.

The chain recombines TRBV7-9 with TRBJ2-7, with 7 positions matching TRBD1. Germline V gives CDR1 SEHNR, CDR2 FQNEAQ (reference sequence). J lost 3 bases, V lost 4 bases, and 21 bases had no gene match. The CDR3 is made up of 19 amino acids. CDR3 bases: TGTGCCAGCAGCTCGTTAAGGGGAAGGGTTGGACAGGAATACTACGAGCAGTACTTC. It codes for CASSSLRGRVGQEYYEQYF.